Shown below are 30 T cell receptor beta chains from a single sample sequenced in a study of shared clonotypes between healthy human individuals. Generated by immunoSEQ multiplex PCR, the TCRdb table keeps only in-frame clones and is missing some. Counted here are about 960,000 clones, more than 75% occurring once; the ten biggest clones make up about 1.5%. Sequences were obtained from memory CD4+ T cells sorted from blood. Indicated subset: CD45RA-negative fraction. All receptors derive from a man aged 18 to 30 in good health.

This clone has a single count. V and J are TRBV7-2 and TRBJ2-7; no definite D call. Germline CDR1 is SGHTA and CDR2 is FQGNSA. The V gene lost 5 bases and the J gene lost 3 bases, with 8 bases spanning the gap. CDR3 length: 12 amino acids. CDR3 in amino acids: CASSPGIYEQYF. The CDR3 DNA is TGTGCCAGCAGCCCCGGTATCTACGAGCAGTACTTC. The variable domain in full, with the rest retrieved from reference TRBV7-2 and TRBJ2-7, is GAGVSQSPSNKVTEKGKDVELRCDPISGHTALYWYRQSLGQGLEFLIYFQGNSAPDKSGLPSDRFSAERTGGSVSTLTIQRTQQEDSAVYLCASSPGIYEQYFGPGTRLTVT.

The V call is TRBV9, the J call TRBJ2-7; D could derive from TRBD1 or TRBD2 (5 bases each). CDR1 and CDR2 (germline): SGDLS, YYNGEE. V lost 5 bases and J lost 3, with 21 bases in between. The CDR3 covers 16 residues. The CDR3 bases are TGTGCCAGCAGAAGACCGGGGCCGGAACGGGACTACGAGCAGTACTTC. Protein: CASRRPGPERDYEQYF.

This clone was detected ten times or more. This sample includes further DNA sequences coding for the same CDR3. The chain links TRBV18 to TRBJ1-1; D may be TRBD1 (6 bases). Germline CDR1 reads KGHSH; CDR2 reads LQKENI. The CDR3 loop spans 15 amino acids. Between the trimmed V and J ends, which lost 1 base and 1 base, there was a span of 10 bases. The CDR3 coding sequence is TGTGCCAGCTCACCACAGGGGACAACGAACACTGAAGCTTTCTTT. This sequence encodes CASSPQGTTNTEAFF.

V is TRBV5-3 and J is TRBJ1-1; D is unresolved. TRBV5-3 belongs to the ORF category, with a function that is uncertain. V lost 3 bases, J lost 5 bases, and 26 bases lay in between. CDR3 length: 18 amino acids. CDR3 sequence reads: CARSSCRARLEDVTEAFF. The CDR3 bases are TGTGCCAGAAGCTCGTGTAGGGCAAGGCTGGAGGACGTAACTGAAGCTTTCTTT.

The chain links TRBV15 to TRBJ2-5; no reliable D call. This CDR3 is 13 amino acids long. V was pared by 5 bases and J by 5 bases, with 12 bases between. CDR1 is LNHNV and CDR2 is YYDKDF in the germline V gene (reference sequence). The CDR3 bases are TGTGCCACCAGCGGTATGTTTTCGGAGACCCAGTACTTC. Its protein product is CATSGMFSETQYF.

The chain is built from TRBV9 and TRBJ2-5; D gene unclear. Germline V gene data show CDR1 as SGDLS and CDR2 as YYNGEE. The CDR3 totals 14 residues. Trimming cost V 0 bases and J 5 bases, with 11 bases left between them. This CDR3 is CASSVGGGVETQYF. The CDR3 nucleotides are TGTGCCAGCAGCGTAGGGGGTGGTGTCGAGACCCAGTACTTC. Complete variable domain (other parts from reference TRBV9 and TRBJ2-5): DSGVTQTPKHLITATGQRVTLRCSPRSGDLSVYWYQQSLDQGLQFLIQYYNGEERAKGNILERFSAQQFPDLHSELNLSSLELGDSALYFCASSVGGGVETQYFGPGTRLLVL.

The chain recombines TRBV2 with TRBJ1-2; D gene uncertain. V gave up 0 bases and J gave up 4 bases, with 12 bases separating them. Germline V gene sequence: CDR1 SNHLY, CDR2 FYNNEI. The CDR3 loop spans 15 amino acids. In DNA form, the CDR3 reads TGTGCCAGCAGTGAAGCGCTTTGGGTTAGCTATGGCTACACCTTC. It translates to CASSEALWVSYGYTF.

V usage is TRBV4-1 and J usage is TRBJ1-2; D is possibly TRBD1 (6 bases). Per the germline V gene, CDR1 is MGHRA and CDR2 is YSYEKL. The V end was cut by 0 bases, the J end by 1 base, with 9 bases between. This CDR3 is 15 amino acids long. CDR3 amino acids: CASSQDPQGNYGYTF. The DNA of the CDR3 is TGCGCCAGCAGCCAAGACCCACAGGGTAACTATGGCTACACCTTC.

This clone was observed a few times. The same CDR3 is also encoded by other DNA sequences in this sample. The chain joins TRBV5-8 to TRBJ1-6; 10 bases are shared with TRBD1. Per the germline V gene, CDR1 is SGHTS and CDR2 is YDEGEE. The CDR3 contains 14 residues. The J segment lost 7 bases and the V segment lost 4 bases, leaving 2 bases of the junction unmatched. The CDR3 DNA reads TGTGCCAGCAGCCTGGGACAGGGGAATTCACCCCTCCACTTT. Translation: CASSLGQGNSPLHF.

The CDR3 sequence is CASSVAPPGQGTSQETQYF. In DNA form, the CDR3 reads TGTGCCAGCAGCGTAGCTCCCCCGGGACAGGGGACCTCCCAAGAGACCCAGTACTTC. The V call is TRBV9, the J call TRBJ2-5; 10 bases map to TRBD1. Unmatched junction bases numbered 12, after V lost 0 bases and J lost 1 base. The CDR3 loop spans 19 amino acids. Germline lookup yields CDR1 SGDLS and CDR2 YYNGEE.

Concerning this clone: This sample also contains other DNA sequences that code for the same CDR3. V usage is TRBV18 and J usage is TRBJ2-7; weak D call: TRBD2 (5 bases). The germline V gene has CDR1 KGHSH and CDR2 LQKENI. Trimming removed 0 bases from V and 3 bases from J, with 12 bases in between. The CDR3 has 15 residues. The CDR3 is CASSPPGASSYEQYF. DNA for the CDR3: TGTGCCAGCTCACCACCGGGTGCTAGCAGCTACGAGCAGTACTTC.

J is TRBJ2-4 and V is TRBV10-2; no definite D call. The germline V gene has CDR1 WSHSY and CDR2 SAAADI. This CDR3 spans 12 amino acids. Trimming shortened V by 0 bases and J by 13 bases, and 10 bases separated the two germline ends. In nucleotides, the CDR3 is TGCGCCAGCAGTGAGTCAGGGATGGCGCAGTACTTC. Translating gives CASSESGMAQYF.

V is TRBV28 and J is TRBJ2-6, with D maybe TRBD1 (7 bases). CDR1 is MDHEN and CDR2 is SYDVKM in the germline V gene. The CDR3 has 17 amino acids. The V end lost 3 bases, the J end lost 0 bases, and 12 bases lay between the germline ends. In DNA, the CDR3 is TGTGCCAGCAGTTTGGGTCAGGGGGGCTCTGGGGCCAACGTCCTGACTTTC. Translation: CASSLGQGGSGANVLTF. The entire variable domain, with the rest obtained from reference TRBV28 and TRBJ2-6, is as follows: DVKVTQSSRYLVKRTGEKVFLECVQDMDHENMFWYRQDPGLGLRLIYFSYDVKMKEKGDIPEGYSVSREKKERFSLILESASTNQTSMYLCASSLGQGGSGANVLTFGAGSRLTVL.

The V gene is TRBV6-5, the J gene TRBJ2-1; 8 bases align to TRBD2. The germline gives CDR1 MNHEY, CDR2 SVGAGI. J lost 7 bases, V lost 2 bases, and 10 bases had no gene match. This CDR3 region has 16 residues. The CDR3 sequence is CASSYVTSGRNNEQFF. The CDR3 DNA reads as TGTGCCAGCAGTTACGTTACAAGCGGGAGAAATAATGAGCAGTTCTTC.

This sequence joins TRBV19 and TRBJ2-3; D ambiguous. The V end was cut by 5 bases, the J end by 4 bases, with 13 bases between. CDR3 length equals 14 residues. Germline CDR1 LNHDA, CDR2 SQIVND (reference sequence). The chain's CDR3 is CASSPGPPADTQYF. In DNA, the CDR3 is TGTGCCAGTAGTCCCGGACCCCCTGCAGATACGCAGTATTTT.

The chain has TRBV14 and TRBJ1-4; 8 bases agree with TRBD1. The CDR3 is made up of 14 amino acids. Germline values: CDR1 SGHDN, CDR2 FVKESK. J lost 13 bases, V lost 1 base, and 8 bases had no gene match. The CDR3 DNA follows: TGTGCCAGCAGCCAAGTTCGACAGGGGAACGTACTGTTTTTT. Amino acids: CASSQVRQGNVLFF. Full variable domain (remainder filled in from reference TRBV14 and TRBJ1-4): EAGVTQFPSHSVIEKGQTVTLRCDPISGHDNLYWYRRVMGKEIKFLLHFVKESKQDESGMPNNRFLAERTGGTYSTLKVQPAELEDSGVYFCASSQVRQGNVLFFGSGTQLSVL.

This clone was picked up one time. This chain joins TRBV7-6 and TRBJ2-7, with TRBD2 matching 10 bases. Germline V gene lookup returns CDR1 SGHVS and CDR2 FNYEAQ. J gave up 5 bases and V 1 base, and 8 bases lay outside the gene matches. The CDR3 loop spans 16 amino acids. CDR3 region: CASSLGGPSGSHEQYF. CDR3 bases: TGTGCCAGCAGCTTAGGGGGACCTAGCGGGAGTCACGAGCAGTACTTC. Complete variable domain (other parts from reference TRBV7-6 and TRBJ2-7): GAGVSQSPRYKVTKRGQDVALRCDPISGHVSLYWYRQALGQGPEFLTYFNYEAQQDKSGLPNDRFSAERPEGSISTLTIQRTEQRDSAMYRCASSLGGPSGSHEQYFGPGTRLTVT.

The chain links TRBV7-9 to TRBJ1-3; D is possibly TRBD1 (5 bases). The CDR3 is 16 amino acids. Germline V gene data show CDR1 as SEHNR and CDR2 as FQNEAQ (reference sequence). Trimming left V 1 base short and J 1 base short, with 11 bases between. The CDR3 loop reads CASSLVVWGSGNTIYF. In DNA form, the CDR3 reads TGTGCCAGCAGCTTAGTCGTGTGGGGGTCTGGAAACACCATATATTTT.

This clone was seen a single time. The chain employs TRBV18 and TRBJ1-2; perhaps TRBD1 as D (6 bases). Trimming stripped 4 bases from V and 8 bases from J, with 17 bases between. CDR3 length equals 14 residues. CDR1 and CDR2 (germline): KGHSH, LQKENI. The CDR3 here is CASSRTEVVGGYTF. In DNA form, the CDR3 reads TGTGCCAGCTCACGGACAGAGGTAGTAGGAGGCTACACCTTC.

This chain connects TRBV4-3 to TRBJ1-2; the D is unclear. Deletions cut 1 base from V and 4 bases from J, with 10 bases between. CDR1 is LGHNA, CDR2 YSLEER, per germline. There are 14 residues in the CDR3. The CDR3 here is CASSQVGGLYGYTF. The CDR3 DNA follows: TGCGCCAGCAGCCAAGTTGGAGGGCTCTATGGCTACACCTTC.

This clone showed up just once. This chain joins TRBV9 and TRBJ1-4; D is uncertain. The V and J ends lost 0 bases and 0 bases respectively, with 3 bases between them. The V gene's germline CDR1 is SGDLS and CDR2 YYNGEE. The CDR3 covers 14 residues. CDR3 DNA: TGTGCCAGCAGCGTAGCCACAACTAATGAAAAACTGTTTTTT. Protein sequence: CASSVATTNEKLFF.

The chain links TRBV29-1 to TRBJ1-3; 10 nucleotides align to TRBD1. Germline trimming cut 6 bases from V and 4 bases from J; bases unmatched to any gene: 3. There are 13 residues in the CDR3. Germline V CDR1 and CDR2: SQVTM, ANQGSEA. The CDR3 DNA sequence: TGCAGCGTGACAGGGGGCACCGGAAACACCATATATTTT. Translation gives CSVTGGTGNTIYF.

The CDR3 loop reads CAHRQGSTYEQYF. The CDR3 DNA sequence: TGTGCCCACCGGCAAGGCTCAACCTACGAGCAGTACTTC. V usage is TRBV6-1 and J usage is TRBJ2-7; D is unclear. CDR3 size: 13 residues. Germline CDR1 reads MNHNS; CDR2 reads SASEGT. Trimming took off 11 bases at V and 2 bases at J, with 16 bases between the two ends.

The chain has TRBV5-1 and TRBJ2-5; 13 bases agree with TRBD2. The CDR3 length is 16 residues. After removal of 4 bases from V and 3 bases from J, the junction contained 6 bases not matched to a gene. CDR1 is SGHRS, CDR2 YFSETQ, per germline. CDR3 sequence: CASSPRLAGGEETQYF. DNA of the CDR3: TGCGCCAGCAGCCCCAGACTAGCGGGGGGCGAAGAGACCCAGTACTTC.

The J gene is TRBJ2-7, the V gene TRBV7-2, with 12 positions matching TRBD2. Trimming at V came to 4 bases and at J to 3 bases, leaving 7 bases not matched to a gene. The V gene's germline CDR1 is SGHTA and CDR2 FQGNSA. The CDR3 has 16 amino acids. The CDR3 nucleotides are TGTGCCAGCAGCTCCTCTAGCGGGGGGGCCTTCTACGAGCAGTACTTC. Amino acids: CASSSSSGGAFYEQYF.

For this clone: Other nucleotide sequences in the sample specify the same CDR3. V and J are TRBV7-2 and TRBJ2-1; 12 bases align to TRBD2. CDR1 is SGHTA and CDR2 is FQGNSA in the germline V gene. Germline trimming cut 3 bases from V and 12 bases from J; bases unmatched to any gene: 0. CDR3 length equals 12 residues. This CDR3 is CASSLGLAGQFF. CDR3 bases: TGTGCCAGCAGCTTGGGACTAGCGGGGCAGTTCTTC.

This clone appeared a few times. The genes are TRBV30 and TRBJ1-1, with D possibly matching TRBD1 (6 bases). Between the trimmed V and J ends, which lost 3 bases and 0 bases, there was a span of 11 bases. Per germline, CDR1 GTSNPN and CDR2 SVGIG (reference sequence). The CDR3 loop spans 14 amino acids. The CDR3 here is CAWSATGVNTEAFF. The CDR3 DNA follows: TGTGCCTGGAGCGCGACAGGTGTGAACACTGAAGCTTTCTTT.

CDR3 sequence: CASSSDRLEQYF. The CDR3 region has the DNA TGCGCCAGCAGCTCGGATAGGCTCGAGCAGTACTTC. V usage is TRBV5-1 and J usage is TRBJ2-7, with no clear D. Trimming took 3 bases from V and 6 from J, leaving 10 bases between them. The germline gives CDR1 SGHRS, CDR2 YFSETQ. This CDR3 region has 12 residues.

This clone was picked up a small number of times. The genes are TRBV19 and TRBJ1-1; TRBD1 might be the D (5 bases). V was cut by 6 bases and J by 0 bases, with 14 bases left in between. The CDR3 is 15 residues long. Germline lookup yields CDR1 LNHDA and CDR2 SQIVND (reference sequence). CDR3 protein: CASRNYGDLNTEAFF. The CDR3 coding sequence is TGTGCCAGTAGGAACTACGGGGACCTGAACACTGAAGCTTTCTTT.

The sample holds a few counts of this clone. The gene calls are TRBV28 and TRBJ1-1; D is perhaps TRBD1 (5 bases). CDR1 is MDHEN and CDR2 is SYDVKM in the germline V gene. Deletions cut 7 bases from V and 1 base from J, with 13 bases between. The CDR3 length is 14 residues. As DNA, the CDR3 is TGTGCCAGCACATATAGACAGAAGAACACTGAAGCTTTCTTT. Translated, it gives CASTYRQKNTEAFF.